Shown below are 28 T cell receptor beta chains from a single sample sequenced in a study of shared T cell receptors in the human thymus (dated by TCRdb to the early 2020s). Libraries came from the immunoSEQ multiplex PCR assay. TCRdb retrieved this table from immuneACCESS and kept in-frame rearrangements only. Not all clones are present; in checked studies, unresolved V genes account for under half, and no reason is known for the remainder. The sample table shows roughly 710,000 clones, and over 75% are seen once. The ten largest clones capture more than 0.01% of the sample. These records were also assigned to another study, of human thymus T cells.

The sample consisted of thymocytes. These receptor sequences come from a girl in the first two years of life with a congenital heart defect. Donor details come from another sample of the same person, matched by shared clones.

This clone has only one observation. This chain connects TRBV5-1 to TRBJ2-3; 7 bases are shared with TRBD1. This CDR3 has 16 amino acids. Germline-derived CDR1 and CDR2 are SGHRS and YFSETQ. The junction had 5 bases not matched to a gene; V was cut back by 1 base and J by 0 bases. The CDR3 sequence: CASSLRQGSSTDTQYF. Here the CDR3 DNA reads TGCGCCAGCAGCTTGAGACAGGGATCTAGCACAGATACGCAGTATTTT.

As DNA, the CDR3 is TGTGCCAGCAGCTCCAGGACAGGCGAGTTCTATAATTCACCCCTCCACTTT. It specifies CASSSRTGEFYNSPLHF. This chain connects TRBV5-5 to TRBJ1-6; 7 positions match TRBD1. The J segment lost 3 bases and the V segment lost 3 bases, leaving 9 bases of the junction unmatched. Germline-derived CDR1 and CDR2 are SGHKS and YYEKEE (reference sequence). This CDR3 contains 17 residues.

This clone was recorded once. The rearrangement links TRBV6-1 to TRBJ2-5; D may be TRBD1 (5 bases). In germline, CDR1 is MNHNS, CDR2 SASEGT. This CDR3 spans 14 amino acids. Deletions cut 5 bases from V and 5 bases from J, with 15 bases between. CDR3 sequence reads: CASSHTQGRETQYF. As DNA, the CDR3 is TGTGCCAGCAGTCACACCCAGGGAAGGGAGACCCAGTACTTC.

This clone was detected once. V usage is TRBV6-1 and J usage is TRBJ1-3; tentative D call: TRBD1 (5 bases). V shed 1 base and J shed 4 bases, with 29 bases lying between them. Germline V gene lookup returns CDR1 MNHNS and CDR2 SASEGT. The CDR3 contains 21 residues. The CDR3 bases are TGTGCCAGCAGTGAAGAATTTAGGGGTGTGGGCAGTACACGTTTCGGAAACACCATATATTTT. Encoded protein: CASSEEFRGVGSTRFGNTIYF.

This chain links TRBV29-1 with TRBJ1-1; D unresolved. CDR1 is SQVTM, CDR2 ANQGSEA, per germline. V dropped 6 bases and J dropped 2 bases, with 13 bases sitting between them. This CDR3 is 13 amino acids long. CDR3 nucleotides: TGCAGCGTCGATTACGGTGTAAACACTGAAGCTTTCTTT. This translates into CSVDYGVNTEAFF.

V is TRBV9 and J is TRBJ2-2; D is possibly TRBD1 (6 bases). The V gene lost 0 bases and the J gene lost 4 bases, with 10 bases spanning the gap. CDR3 length: 15 amino acids. Germline loops: CDR1 SGDLS, CDR2 YYNGEE. The CDR3 is CASSVVGGTTGELFF. CDR3 in DNA: TGTGCCAGCAGCGTAGTTGGGGGCACCACCGGGGAGCTGTTTTTT.

The chain carries TRBV5-1 and TRBJ2-3, with 7 bases fitting TRBD2. The CDR3 has 16 amino acids. Germline V gene sequence: CDR1 SGHRS, CDR2 YFSETQ. V gave up 0 bases and J gave up 4 bases; unmatched junction bases: 8. This CDR3 reads CASSLATAGHPDTQYF. Here the CDR3 DNA reads TGCGCCAGCAGCTTGGCTACAGCGGGGCACCCAGATACGCAGTATTTT. Full variable domain (rest looked up from reference TRBV5-1 and TRBJ2-3): KAGVTQTPRYLIKTRGQQVTLSCSPISGHRSVSWYQQTPGQGLQFLFEYFSETQRNKGNFPGRFSGRQFSNSRSEMNVSTLELGDSALYLCASSLATAGHPDTQYFGPGTRLTVL.

This clone appeared a few times. J is TRBJ2-1 and V is TRBV11-2, with 13 bases fitting TRBD2. With V trimmed by 5 bases and J by 8 bases, 15 bases remained unmatched. Germline loops: CDR1 SGHAT, CDR2 FQNNGV. The CDR3 runs 18 residues. As DNA, the CDR3 is TGTGCCAGCAGCATAAAAACTCTAGGACTAGCGGGGGAGGATGAGCAGTTCTTC. This gives the protein CASSIKTLGLAGEDEQFF.

The sample holds a few counts of this clone. The V call is TRBV4-3, the J call TRBJ2-5; TRBD2 matches 12 bases. The CDR3 contains 18 residues. V lost 0 bases, J lost 5 bases, and 10 bases stayed unmatched. Germline V gene sequence: CDR1 LGHNA, CDR2 YSLEER. CDR3 coding DNA: TGCGCCAGCAGCCAAGAGGCCGGGGATGGGACTAGCGGGGAGACCCAGTACTTC. Amino acids: CASSQEAGDGTSGETQYF.

The CDR3, as DNA: TGTGCCAGCAGCTTTAACATGGACTACTCCTACGAGCAGTACTTC. Protein: CASSFNMDYSYEQYF. This chain uses TRBV5-4 with TRBJ2-7; TRBD2 might be the D (6 bases). CDR1 is SGHNT, CDR2 YYREEE, per germline (reference sequence). Trimming removed 2 bases from V and 0 bases from J, with 12 bases in between. The CDR3 is 15 residues long.

The chain carries TRBV5-1 and TRBJ2-5; the match to TRBD2 covers 10 bases. The CDR3 length is 15 residues. V shed 7 bases, J shed 3 bases, and the junction held 9 bases outside the gene matches. Per the germline V gene, CDR1 is SGHRS and CDR2 is YFSETQ. The CDR3 DNA reads TGCGCCAGCCGATTCCGTCTAGCGGGGGAAGAGACCCAGTACTTC. It codes for CASRFRLAGEETQYF.

This chain connects TRBV7-9 to TRBJ2-7; 8 bases match TRBD2. V was pared by 5 bases and J by 7 bases, with 13 bases of the junction left unmatched. The CDR3 length is 15 residues. Germline V gene data show CDR1 as SEHNR and CDR2 as FQNEAQ (reference sequence). CDR3 bases: TGTGCCAGCAGCCCCCAGCGGGGGAGGGGGGGTGAGCAGTACTTC. Protein: CASSPQRGRGGEQYF.

The chain recombines TRBV14 with TRBJ2-1; the D gene is possibly TRBD1 (5 bases). This CDR3 has 14 residues. From germline, CDR1 is SGHDN and CDR2 FVKESK. Trimming stripped 6 bases from V and 3 bases from J, with 12 bases between. In DNA form, the CDR3 reads TGTGCCAGCAGTACAGGAGACCTCTACAATGAGCAGTTCTTC. This gives the protein CASSTGDLYNEQFF.

J is TRBJ2-7 and V is TRBV2, with 7 positions matching TRBD1. The CDR3 contains 14 residues. V lost 3 bases and J lost 4; bases outside the gene matches: 6. Germline loops: CDR1 SNHLY, CDR2 FYNNEI. The CDR3 region has the DNA TGTGCCAGCAGTGAGGCGACAGGGAAATACGAGCAGTACTTC. Translation gives CASSEATGKYEQYF.

This clone was counted only a few times. The chain combines TRBV27 with TRBJ1-2; 8 nucleotides agree with TRBD1. Germline V gene sequence: CDR1 MNHEY, CDR2 SMNVEV (reference sequence). The CDR3 loop spans 15 amino acids. V trimming: 3 bases; J trimming: 4 bases; junction bases outside the gene matches: 7. This CDR3 is CASSFGGQGGYGYTF. DNA for the CDR3: TGTGCCAGCAGTTTTGGTGGACAGGGTGGCTATGGCTACACCTTC.

The CDR3 region has the DNA TGTGCCAGCAGTTTCCCCCACAGGGGTAACACTGAAGCTTTCTTT. Protein product: CASSFPHRGNTEAFF. The chain joins TRBV28 to TRBJ1-1; TRBD1 matches 7 bases. The CDR3 is made up of 15 amino acids. V was pared by 3 bases and J by 2 bases, with 6 bases of the junction left unmatched. Germline V gives CDR1 MDHEN, CDR2 SYDVKM.

About this clone itself: The sample holds other DNA sequences that translate to the same CDR3. The chain joins TRBV1 to TRBJ1-6; TRBD1, the table's D call, was not compared with the DNA. TRBV1 is described as a pseudogene. This CDR3 has 15 residues. CDR3 in DNA: TGCACCAGAATCGGACAGGCCCTGCCTAATTCCCCCCTCCACTTT. It specifies CTRIGQALPNSPLHF.

The chain carries TRBV11-1 and TRBJ1-5; TRBD1 matches at 11 bases. Germline trimming cut 3 bases from V and 6 bases from J; bases unmatched to any gene: 10. The CDR3 has 17 residues. CDR1 SGHAT and CDR2 FQDESV come from the germline V gene (reference sequence). This chain's CDR3 is CASSFTLRTGGPQPQHF. The CDR3 nucleotides read TGTGCCAGCAGCTTTACTTTACGGACAGGGGGCCCTCAGCCCCAGCATTTT.

DNA of the CDR3: TGTGCCAGCAGCTGGGACTACTTCACTGAAGCTTTCTTT. It yields the protein CASSWDYFTEAFF. The chain carries TRBV7-2 and TRBJ1-1; the D gene is possibly TRBD1 (5 bases). Trimming pared 4 bases from V and 4 bases from J, leaving 10 bases between. The CDR3 is made up of 13 amino acids. The germline CDR1 and CDR2 sequences are SGHTA and FQGNSA.

The chain carries TRBV6-4 and TRBJ2-2; 10 bases align to TRBD1. CDR3 size: 20 residues. J gave up 1 base and V 5 bases, and 16 bases lay outside the gene matches. Germline V CDR1 and CDR2: MRHNA, SNTAGT. This CDR3 is CASSPSPGTGVRLNTGELFF. As DNA, the CDR3 is TGTGCCAGCAGTCCCTCCCCCGGGACAGGGGTCCGACTGAACACCGGGGAGCTGTTTTTT.

The rearrangement links TRBV21-1 to TRBJ1-5. TRBV21-1 is a recognized pseudogene. This CDR3 spans 18 amino acids. CDR3 sequence reads: CASSKAGGEIYSNQPQHF. DNA for the CDR3: TGTGCCAGCAGCAAAGCGGGGGGGGAAATATATAGCAATCAGCCCCAGCATTTT.

The chain recombines TRBV7-2 with TRBJ2-7, with 8 bases aligning to TRBD1. The CDR3 length is 18 residues. Germline-derived CDR1 and CDR2 are SGHTA and FQGNSA. Trimming cost V 5 bases and J 2 bases; bases outside gene matches: 17. In nucleotides, the CDR3 is TGTGCCAGCAGCCCAAGGCGGACAGGGAACAACTTACCCTACGAGCAGTACTTC. Protein sequence: CASSPRRTGNNLPYEQYF.

This clone showed up just once. The rearrangement links TRBV5-6 to TRBJ1-5; possibly TRBD1 for D (6 bases). The germline V gene encodes CDR1 SGHDT and CDR2 YYEEEE. The V and J ends lost 6 bases and 0 bases respectively, with 13 bases between them. The CDR3 contains 15 residues. Here the CDR3 reads CASTTGQRSNQPQHF. CDR3 nucleotide sequence: TGTGCCAGCACCACCGGACAGCGTAGCAATCAGCCCCAGCATTTT.

The V call is TRBV7-2, the J call TRBJ2-7, with 9 positions matching TRBD1. The J segment lost 1 base and the V segment lost 1 base, leaving 14 bases of the junction unmatched. The CDR3 contains 19 residues. Germline CDR1 and CDR2: SGHTA and FQGNSA. The DNA for the CDR3 is TGTGCCAGCAGCTTAGTACATGCGCGGGACAGGGTAGAATCCTACGAGCAGTACTTC. Translation: CASSLVHARDRVESYEQYF.

This clone was found a few times. V gene TRBV5-4 combines with J gene TRBJ2-1; 7 bases match TRBD1. With 4 bases clipped from V and 6 bases from J, the junction kept 7 bases outside the gene matches. CDR3 size: 14 residues. Germline values: CDR1 SGHNT, CDR2 YYREEE (reference sequence). CDR3 coding DNA: TGTGCCAGCAGCCACGACAGGGTTATCAATGAGCAGTTCTTC. This encodes CASSHDRVINEQFF.

The chain employs TRBV29-1 and TRBJ1-4; 7 bases are shared with TRBD1. V trimming: 7 bases; J trimming: 7 bases; junction bases outside the gene matches: 18. This CDR3 has 16 residues. Germline V gene sequence: CDR1 SQVTM, CDR2 ANQGSEA. In DNA form, the CDR3 reads TGCAGCGCCACAACCACGACCGACAGGGAAGGTGAAAAACTGTTTTTT. It specifies CSATTTTDREGEKLFF.

This chain uses TRBV27 with TRBJ1-5, with a weak D call TRBD1 (6 bases). Germline CDR1 MNHEY, CDR2 SMNVEV (reference sequence). The CDR3 has 16 amino acids. V was pared by 5 bases and J by 3 bases, with 17 bases between. Here the CDR3 DNA reads TGTGCCAGCAGTCCTATTCCGGGACATTCCAATCAGCCCCAGCATTTT. This sequence encodes CASSPIPGHSNQPQHF.

The chain combines TRBV7-8 with TRBJ1-6; D is undetermined. V was shortened by 5 bases and J by 2 bases, with 16 bases between the two germline ends. Germline CDR1 is SGHVS and CDR2 is FQNEAQ. This CDR3 comprises 17 residues. The DNA for the CDR3 is TGTGCCAGCAGCCCCCAGGAAACCCGGACCTATAATTCACCCCTCCACTTT. It encodes CASSPQETRTYNSPLHF.